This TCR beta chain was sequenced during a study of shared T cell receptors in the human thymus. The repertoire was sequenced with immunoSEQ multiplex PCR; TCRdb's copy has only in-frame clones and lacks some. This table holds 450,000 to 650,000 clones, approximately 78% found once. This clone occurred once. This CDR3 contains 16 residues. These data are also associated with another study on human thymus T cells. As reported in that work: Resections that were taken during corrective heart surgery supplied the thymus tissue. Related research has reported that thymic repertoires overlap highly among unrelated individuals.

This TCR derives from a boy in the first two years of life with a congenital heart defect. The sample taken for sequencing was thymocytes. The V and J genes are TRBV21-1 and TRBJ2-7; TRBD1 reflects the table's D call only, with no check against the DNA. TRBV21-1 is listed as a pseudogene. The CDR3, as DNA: TGTGCCAGCAGCAACCAACGAGAACAGGGGAACTACGAGCAGTACTTC. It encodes CASSNQREQGNYEQYF.